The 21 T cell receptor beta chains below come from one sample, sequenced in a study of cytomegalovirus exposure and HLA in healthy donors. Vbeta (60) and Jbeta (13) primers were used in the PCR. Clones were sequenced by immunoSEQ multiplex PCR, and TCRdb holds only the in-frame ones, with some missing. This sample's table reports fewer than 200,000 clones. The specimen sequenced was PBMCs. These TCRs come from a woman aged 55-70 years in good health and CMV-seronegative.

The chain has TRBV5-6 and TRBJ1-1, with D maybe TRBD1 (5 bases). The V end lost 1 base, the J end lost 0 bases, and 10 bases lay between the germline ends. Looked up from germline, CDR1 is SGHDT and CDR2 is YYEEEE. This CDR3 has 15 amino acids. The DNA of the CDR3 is TGTGCCAGCAGCTTGTATGACAGAATGAACACTGAAGCTTTCTTT. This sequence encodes CASSLYDRMNTEAFF.

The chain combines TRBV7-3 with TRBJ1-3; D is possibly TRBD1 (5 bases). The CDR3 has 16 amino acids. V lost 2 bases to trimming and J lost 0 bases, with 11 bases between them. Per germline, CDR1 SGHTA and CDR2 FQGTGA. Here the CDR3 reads CASSLRGTHSGNTIYF. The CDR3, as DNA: TGTGCCAGCAGCTTACGGGGGACTCACTCTGGAAACACCATATATTTT. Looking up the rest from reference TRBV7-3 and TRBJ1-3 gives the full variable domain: GAGVSQTPSNKVTEKGKYVELRCDPISGHTALYWYRQSLGQGPEFLIYFQGTGAADDSGLPNDRFFAVRPEGSVSTLKIQRTERGDSAVYLCASSLRGTHSGNTIYFGEGSWLTVV.

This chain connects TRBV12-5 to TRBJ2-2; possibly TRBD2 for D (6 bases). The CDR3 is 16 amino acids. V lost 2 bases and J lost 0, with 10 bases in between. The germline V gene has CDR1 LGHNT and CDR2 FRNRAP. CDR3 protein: CASGLYRTTNTGELFF. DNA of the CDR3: TGTGCTAGTGGTTTGTATAGGACTACGAACACCGGGGAGCTGTTTTTT.

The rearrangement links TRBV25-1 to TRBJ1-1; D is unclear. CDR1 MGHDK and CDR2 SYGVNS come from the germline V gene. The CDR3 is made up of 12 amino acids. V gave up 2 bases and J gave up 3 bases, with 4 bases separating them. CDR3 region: CASSEADTEAFF. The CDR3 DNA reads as TGTGCCAGCAGTGAAGCGGACACTGAAGCTTTCTTT. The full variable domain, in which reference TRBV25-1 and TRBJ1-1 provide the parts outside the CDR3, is EADIYQTPRYLVIGTGKKITLECSQTMGHDKMYWYQQDPGMELHLIHYSYGVNSTEKGDLSSESTVSRIRTEHFPLTLESARPSHTSQYLCASSEADTEAFFGQGTRLTVV.

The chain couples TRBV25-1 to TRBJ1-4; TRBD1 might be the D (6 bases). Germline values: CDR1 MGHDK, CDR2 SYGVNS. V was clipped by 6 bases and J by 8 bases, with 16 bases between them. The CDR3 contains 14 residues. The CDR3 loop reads CASSSQGGSEKLFF. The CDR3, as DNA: TGTGCCAGCAGCTCCCAAGGGGGTAGCGAAAAACTGTTTTTT.

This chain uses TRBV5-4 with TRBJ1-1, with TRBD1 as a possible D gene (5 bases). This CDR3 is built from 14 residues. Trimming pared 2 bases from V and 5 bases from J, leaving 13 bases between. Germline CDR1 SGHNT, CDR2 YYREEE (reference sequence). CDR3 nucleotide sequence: TGTGCCAGCAGCTTACAGGCGACGGGTACTGAAGCTTTCTTT. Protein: CASSLQATGTEAFF.

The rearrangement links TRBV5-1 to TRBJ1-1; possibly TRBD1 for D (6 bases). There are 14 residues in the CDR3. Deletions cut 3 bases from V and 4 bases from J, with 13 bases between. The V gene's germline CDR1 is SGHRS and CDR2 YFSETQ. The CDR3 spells CASSSTGSGTEAFF. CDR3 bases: TGCGCCAGCAGCTCCACAGGGTCGGGCACTGAAGCTTTCTTT.

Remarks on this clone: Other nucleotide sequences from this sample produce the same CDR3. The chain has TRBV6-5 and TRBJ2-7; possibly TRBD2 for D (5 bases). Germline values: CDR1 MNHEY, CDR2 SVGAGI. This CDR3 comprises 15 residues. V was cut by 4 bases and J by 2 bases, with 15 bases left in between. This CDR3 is CASSFLGAETYEQYF. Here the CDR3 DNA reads TGTGCCAGCAGTTTCTTGGGAGCGGAGACCTACGAGCAGTACTTC.

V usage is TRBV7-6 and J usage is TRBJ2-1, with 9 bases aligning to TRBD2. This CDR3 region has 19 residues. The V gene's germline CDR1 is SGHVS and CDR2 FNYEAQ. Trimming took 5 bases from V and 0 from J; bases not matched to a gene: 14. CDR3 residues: CASSPAWREGESSYNEQFF. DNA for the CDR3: TGTGCCAGCAGCCCGGCCTGGCGGGAGGGCGAGAGCTCCTACAATGAGCAGTTCTTC.

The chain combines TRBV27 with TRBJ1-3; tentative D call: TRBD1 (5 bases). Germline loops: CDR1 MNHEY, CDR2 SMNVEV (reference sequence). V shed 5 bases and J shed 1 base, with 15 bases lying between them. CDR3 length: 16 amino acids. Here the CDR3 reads CASSPWGLSSGNTIYF. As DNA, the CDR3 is TGTGCCAGCAGTCCGTGGGGCCTTTCATCTGGAAACACCATATATTTT.

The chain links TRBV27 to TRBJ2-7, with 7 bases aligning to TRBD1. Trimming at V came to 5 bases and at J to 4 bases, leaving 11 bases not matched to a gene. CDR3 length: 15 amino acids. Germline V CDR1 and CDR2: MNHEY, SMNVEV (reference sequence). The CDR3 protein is CASSRDRDRPYEQYF. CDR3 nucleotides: TGTGCCAGCAGTCGAGACCGGGACAGACCTTACGAGCAGTACTTC.

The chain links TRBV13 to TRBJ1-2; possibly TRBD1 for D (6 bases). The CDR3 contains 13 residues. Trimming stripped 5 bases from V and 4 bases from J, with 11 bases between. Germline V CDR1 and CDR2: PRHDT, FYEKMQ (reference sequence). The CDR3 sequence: CASSPGTIYGYTF. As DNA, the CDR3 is TGTGCCAGCAGCCCCGGGACAATCTATGGCTACACCTTC.

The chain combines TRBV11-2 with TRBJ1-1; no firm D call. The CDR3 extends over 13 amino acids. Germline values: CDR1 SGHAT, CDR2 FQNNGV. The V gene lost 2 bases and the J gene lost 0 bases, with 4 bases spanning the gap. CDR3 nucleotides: TGTGCCAGCAGCTTAAGCGTGAACACTGAAGCTTTCTTT. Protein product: CASSLSVNTEAFF.

The CDR3 sequence: CASELISMNTEAFF. DNA of the CDR3: TGTGCTAGTGAGCTCATTTCTATGAACACTGAAGCTTTCTTT. The gene calls are TRBV12-5 and TRBJ1-1; unclear D gene. Germline lookup yields CDR1 LGHNT and CDR2 FRNRAP. This CDR3 is 14 amino acids long. V shed 7 bases and J shed 0 bases, with 12 bases lying between them.

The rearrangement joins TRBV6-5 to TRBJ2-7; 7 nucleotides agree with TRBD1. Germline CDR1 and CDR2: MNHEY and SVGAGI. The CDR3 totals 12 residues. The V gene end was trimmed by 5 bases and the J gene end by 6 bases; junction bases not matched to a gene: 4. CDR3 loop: CASSRDRVEQYF. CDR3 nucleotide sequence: TGTGCCAGCAGTCGTGACAGGGTCGAGCAGTACTTC.

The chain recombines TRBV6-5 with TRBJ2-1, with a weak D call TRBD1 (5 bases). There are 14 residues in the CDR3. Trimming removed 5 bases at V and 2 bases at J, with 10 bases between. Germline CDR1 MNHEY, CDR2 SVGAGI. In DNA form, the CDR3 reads TGTGCCAGCAGTGGCAGGACACCCTACAATGAGCAGTTCTTC. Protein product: CASSGRTPYNEQFF.

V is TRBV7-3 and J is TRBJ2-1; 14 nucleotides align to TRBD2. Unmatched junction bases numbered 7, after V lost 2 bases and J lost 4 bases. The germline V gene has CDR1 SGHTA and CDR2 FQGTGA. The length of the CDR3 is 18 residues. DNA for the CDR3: TGTGCCAGCAGCTTAGAGTCCGGGACTAGCGGGAGTTACAATGAGCAGTTCTTC. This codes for CASSLESGTSGSYNEQFF.

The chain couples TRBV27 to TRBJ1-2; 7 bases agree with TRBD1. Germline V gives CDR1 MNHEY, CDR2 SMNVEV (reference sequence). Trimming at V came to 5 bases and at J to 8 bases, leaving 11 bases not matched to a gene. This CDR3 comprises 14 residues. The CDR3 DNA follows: TGTGCCAGCAGTATGAGAGACGACAGGGAAGGCTACACCTTC. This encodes CASSMRDDREGYTF.

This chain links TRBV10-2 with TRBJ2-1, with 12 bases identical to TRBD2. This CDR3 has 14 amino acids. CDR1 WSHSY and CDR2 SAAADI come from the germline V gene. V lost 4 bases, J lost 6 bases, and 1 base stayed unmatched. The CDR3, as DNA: TGCGCCAGCAGTGCTAGCGGGAGGGGCAATGAGCAGTTCTTC. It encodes CASSASGRGNEQFF.

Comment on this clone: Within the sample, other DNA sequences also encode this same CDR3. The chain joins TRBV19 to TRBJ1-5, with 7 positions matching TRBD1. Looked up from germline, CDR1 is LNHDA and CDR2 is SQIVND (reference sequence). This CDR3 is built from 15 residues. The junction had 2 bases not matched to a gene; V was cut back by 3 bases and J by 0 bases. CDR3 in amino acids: CASSIGQVSNQPQHF. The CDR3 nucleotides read TGTGCCAGTAGTATTGGACAGGTTAGCAATCAGCCCCAGCATTTT.

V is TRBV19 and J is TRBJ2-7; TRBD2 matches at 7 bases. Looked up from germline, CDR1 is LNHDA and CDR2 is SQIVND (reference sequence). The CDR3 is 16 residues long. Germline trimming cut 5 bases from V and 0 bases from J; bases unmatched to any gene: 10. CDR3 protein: CASSLSAGVSSYEQYF. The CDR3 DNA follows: TGTGCCAGTAGTCTGTCGGCGGGGGTTAGCTCCTACGAGCAGTACTTC. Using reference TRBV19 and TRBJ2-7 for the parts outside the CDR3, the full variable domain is DGGITQSPKYLFRKEGQNVTLSCEQNLNHDAMYWYRQDPGQGLRLIYYSQIVNDFQKGDIAEGYSVSREKKESFPLTVTSAQKNPTAFYLCASSLSAGVSSYEQYFGPGTRLTVT.